A selection of T cell receptor beta chains follows, all from one sample in a study of blood T cell repertoires in COVID-19. The method was immunoSEQ multiplex PCR; TCRdb's version includes in-frame clones alone and lacks a portion of them. The data contain some 100,000 clones, more than 65% of them singletons. Sequencing input: peripheral blood. The receptor source for this set is a man aged 70-80 years with active or convalescent COVID-19. The CDR3 runs from the conserved cysteine through the conserved F or W. D genes are given only for firm matches. Size is stated for part of the rows, as once, few or many counts, or as a class when the clone is expanded.

v_gene	j_gene	d_gene	abundance	len	CDR3nt	CDR3aa
TRBV7-2	TRBJ1-2	.	.	16	TGTGCCAGCAGCTCTCCCGGACGGACTGCCACCTATGGCTACACCTTC	CASSSPGRTATYGYTF
TRBV7-3	TRBJ1-6	TRBD1	once	15	TGTGCCAGCAGCCCTCCCGGGACAGGTAATTCACCCCTCCACTTT	CASSPPGTGNSPLHF
TRBV28	TRBJ1-2	.	.	16	TGTGCCGCAAGCCCGGGGCAGGGGATCTCTAACTATGGCTACACCTTC	CAASPGQGISNYGYTF
TRBV19	TRBJ2-2	.	.	16	TGTGCCAGTAGTCACACGAGGGAGACGAACACCGGGGAGCTGTTTTTT	CASSHTRETNTGELFF
TRBV27	TRBJ2-2	.	.	15	TGTGCCAGCAGTGCATTTGACCAGGGCACCGGGGAGCTGTTTTTT	CASSAFDQGTGELFF
TRBV3-1/TRBV3-2	TRBJ2-2	TRBD2	.	16	TGTGCCAGCAGCCCTAGACTAGCGGGAGTTTCCGGGGAGCTGTTTTTT	CASSPRLAGVSGELFF
TRBV19	TRBJ2-7	TRBD1	.	16	TGTGCCAGTAGTATAGAGCCGGGACAGGATGTCTACGAGCAGTACTTC	CASSIEPGQDVYEQYF
TRBV7-2	TRBJ2-1	.	.	16	TGTGCCAGCAGCTTAGGGGCAGGGCGTGTTCACAATGAGCAGTTCTTC	CASSLGAGRVHNEQFF
TRBV5-1	TRBJ2-3	TRBD2	.	15	TGCGCCAGCAGCTTGAGTCTAGCGGGCACAGATACGCAGTATTTT	CASSLSLAGTDTQYF
TRBV24-1	TRBJ1-2	TRBD1	.	14	TGTGCCACCAGTGATCCGGGACAGGGCTCTGGCTACACCTTC	CATSDPGQGSGYTF
TRBV5-4	TRBJ2-7	TRBD1	.	15	TGTGCCAGCAGCCCAGCCGGGACAGAGAATTACGAGCAGTACTTC	CASSPAGTENYEQYF
TRBV28	TRBJ1-1	.	.	14	TGTGCCAGCAGTAGGCCAGGAAGGAACACTGAAGCTTTCTTT	CASSRPGRNTEAFF
TRBV3-1/TRBV3-2	TRBJ1-4	.	.	15	TGTGCCAGCAGCCAGGGGGCCGGTGCTAATGAAAAACTGTTTTTT	CASSQGAGANEKLFF
TRBV24-1	TRBJ2-3	.	once	12	TGTGCCACCGGCGGAGACACAGATACGCAGTATTTT	CATGGDTDTQYF
TRBV5-6	TRBJ2-7	TRBD2	few	14	TGTGCCAGCAGCTTCGGGGGGTTCGGCTACGAGCAGTACTTC	CASSFGGFGYEQYF
TRBV2	TRBJ1-2	TRBD1	once	15	TGTGCCAGCAGCAAAGATGGGACAGGGGGCTATGGCTACACCTTC	CASSKDGTGGYGYTF
TRBV19	TRBJ2-2	.	.	15	TGTGCCAGTCGTAAGGGTCAGGGCGGCGGCGGGGAGCTGTTTTTT	CASRKGQGGGGELFF
TRBV7-7	TRBJ2-1	TRBD1	once	15	TGTGCTAGCAGCTTAGACAGGGGGCGGTACAATGAGCAGTTCTTC	CASSLDRGRYNEQFF
TRBV18	TRBJ1-1	.	.	13	TGTGCCAGCTCACCAGCCGGGGACACTGAAGCTTTCTTT	CASSPAGDTEAFF
TRBV25-1	TRBJ2-7	.	once	15	TGTGCCAGCAGTCCCTCGGGACACCAGGCCTACGAGCAGTACTTC	CASSPSGHQAYEQYF